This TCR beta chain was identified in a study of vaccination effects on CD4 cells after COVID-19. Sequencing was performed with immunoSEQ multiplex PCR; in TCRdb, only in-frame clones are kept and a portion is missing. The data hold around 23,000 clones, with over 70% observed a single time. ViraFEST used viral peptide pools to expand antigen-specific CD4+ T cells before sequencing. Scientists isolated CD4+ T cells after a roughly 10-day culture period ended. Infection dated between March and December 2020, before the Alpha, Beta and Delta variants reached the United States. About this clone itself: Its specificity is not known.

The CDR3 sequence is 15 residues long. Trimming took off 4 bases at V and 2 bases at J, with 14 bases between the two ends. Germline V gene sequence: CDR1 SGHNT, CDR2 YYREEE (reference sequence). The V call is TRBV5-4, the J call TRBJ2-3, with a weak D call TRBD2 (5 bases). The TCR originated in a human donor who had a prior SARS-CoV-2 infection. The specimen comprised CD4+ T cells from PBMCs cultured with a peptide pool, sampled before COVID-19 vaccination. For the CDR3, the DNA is TGTGCCAGCAGCCAAAGCCAGGACTTCACAGATACGCAGTATTTT. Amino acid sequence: CASSQSQDFTDTQYF.